This T cell receptor (beta chain) is from a study of CD8 T cells in ankylosing spondylitis. The CDR3 covers 18 residues. Germline-derived CDR1 and CDR2 are SGHVS and FNYEAQ. Trimming shortened V by 2 bases and J by 8 bases, and 25 bases separated the two germline ends. Each CDR3 protein is one row after TCRdb ran MiXCR on the 5' RACE reads. The profile covers roughly 180,000 distinct CDR3 sequences, with 11% appearing a single time and 29% taken by the ten largest. V usage is TRBV7-6 and J usage is TRBJ2-1, with D perhaps TRBD1 (5 bases). Source material: blood, either unsorted or a sorted T cell fraction (not recorded which). The receptor was isolated from a male donor with ankylosing spondylitis or in good health (not recorded which). CDR3 sequence reads: CASSLYSRMTAIRDEQFF. DNA for the CDR3: TGTGCCAGCAGCTTATATTCTAGGATGACAGCCATACGGGATGAGCAGTTCTTC.